The 28 T cell receptor beta chains listed next were all sequenced from one sample in a study of blood T cell repertoires in COVID-19. Sequencing was performed with immunoSEQ multiplex PCR; in TCRdb, only in-frame clones are kept and a portion is missing. The sample holds around 100,000 clones, 70% to 90% seen once. Sequenced sample: peripheral blood. Receptor source: an elderly man with acute or convalescent COVID-19.

V is TRBV5-1 and J is TRBJ2-5; the D gene is possibly TRBD1 (5 bases). CDR1 and CDR2 (germline): SGHRS, YFSETQ. This CDR3 region has 14 residues. V gave up 0 bases and J gave up 2 bases, with 8 bases separating them. In nucleotides, the CDR3 is TGCGCCAGCAGCTTGGGGACAAAACAAGAGACCCAGTACTTC. It yields the protein CASSLGTKQETQYF.

The chain employs TRBV19 and TRBJ1-1, with TRBD1 matching over 8 bases. Germline V CDR1 and CDR2: LNHDA, SQIVND (reference sequence). The junction had 7 bases not matched to a gene; V was cut back by 8 bases and J by 8 bases. The CDR3 totals 12 residues. The CDR3 sequence: CASGLGTGEAFF. The CDR3 nucleotides are TGTGCCAGTGGCCTGGGGACAGGAGAAGCTTTCTTT.

The chain employs TRBV18 and TRBJ2-1; no reliable D call. Per germline, CDR1 KGHSH and CDR2 LQKENI. This CDR3 spans 14 amino acids. Trimming took off 0 bases at V and 5 bases at J, with 8 bases between the two ends. For the CDR3, the DNA is TGTGCCAGCTCACCACCAGCACCTAACAATGAGCAGTTCTTC. It is translated as CASSPPAPNNEQFF.

This clone appeared a single time. The chain employs TRBV5-4 and TRBJ2-5, with 14 bases aligning to TRBD2. Germline lookup yields CDR1 SGHNT and CDR2 YYREEE (reference sequence). J lost 4 bases, V lost 3 bases, and 8 bases had no gene match. The CDR3 is 17 amino acids. The CDR3 here is CASSSRTSGRSRETQYF. The CDR3 DNA is TGTGCCAGCAGCTCGAGGACTAGCGGGAGGTCGAGAGAGACCCAGTACTTC.

V gene TRBV5-1 combines with J gene TRBJ2-7; 13 nucleotides match TRBD2. Per germline, CDR1 SGHRS and CDR2 YFSETQ. After removal of 2 bases from V and 0 bases from J, the junction contained 5 bases not matched to a gene. The CDR3 is 17 amino acids. Here the CDR3 DNA reads TGCGCCAGCAGCTTTAAAACTAGCGGGAGGGCCTCCTACGAGCAGTACTTC. Amino acids: CASSFKTSGRASYEQYF.

A single count supports this clone. The chain employs TRBV7-8 and TRBJ1-3; D may be TRBD1 (6 bases). CDR1 SGHVS and CDR2 FQNEAQ come from the germline V gene. The CDR3 consists of 16 residues. V lost 0 bases, J lost 0 bases, and 9 bases lay in between. The CDR3 reads CASSLAQGSSGNTIYF. CDR3 DNA sequence: TGTGCCAGCAGCTTAGCACAGGGAAGCTCTGGAAACACCATATATTTT.

This chain joins TRBV19 and TRBJ2-1; 12 nucleotides agree with TRBD2. CDR1 is LNHDA, CDR2 SQIVND, per germline (reference sequence). The ends lost 5 bases at V and 6 bases at J; junction bases unmatched: 8. The length of the CDR3 is 16 residues. CDR3 loop: CASSAGGLAGSNEQFF. CDR3 nucleotides: TGTGCCAGTAGTGCCGGAGGACTAGCGGGAAGCAATGAGCAGTTCTTC.

The chain recombines TRBV2 with TRBJ2-2; 13 positions match TRBD2. The CDR3 runs to 15 residues. The V and J ends lost 4 bases and 7 bases, in that order; junction bases with no gene match: 3. Germline CDR1 is SNHLY and CDR2 is FYNNEI. The CDR3 sequence: CASSGTSGSHGELFF. In DNA form, the CDR3 reads TGTGCCAGCAGTGGGACTAGCGGGAGCCACGGGGAGCTGTTTTTT.

The rearrangement uses TRBV15 and TRBJ2-5; 7 bases match TRBD2. Germline V lookup: CDR1 LNHNV, CDR2 YYDKDF (reference sequence). J gave up 1 base and V 3 bases, and 8 bases lay outside the gene matches. The CDR3 has 16 amino acids. CDR3 sequence (DNA): TGTGCCACCAGCAGGTCTAGCGGAGGACTCCAAGAGACCCAGTACTTC. It is translated as CATSRSSGGLQETQYF.

The rearrangement links TRBV28 to TRBJ1-1; D perhaps matches TRBD1 (5 bases). This CDR3 is 15 amino acids long. The V and J ends lost 6 bases and 1 base respectively, with 15 bases between them. Germline lookup yields CDR1 MDHEN and CDR2 SYDVKM. The CDR3 here is CASSPPGGKNTEAFF. CDR3 DNA sequence: TGTGCCAGCAGCCCCCCCGGGGGGAAGAACACTGAAGCTTTCTTT.

The J gene is TRBJ2-7, the V gene TRBV28, with D tentatively TRBD2 (6 bases). In germline, CDR1 is MDHEN, CDR2 SYDVKM. Trimming took off 4 bases at V and 1 base at J, with 14 bases between the two ends. The CDR3 consists of 15 residues. The CDR3 sequence: CASSSPRTTSYEQYF. CDR3 nucleotides: TGTGCCAGCAGTTCCCCCCGGACTACTTCCTACGAGCAGTACTTC.

This clone was detected only a few times. The V call is TRBV5-1, the J call TRBJ1-6; possible D gene TRBD1, 5 bases. The CDR3 loop spans 14 amino acids. Trimming removed 0 bases from V and 9 bases from J, with 10 bases in between. CDR1 is SGHRS, CDR2 YFSETQ, per germline. The CDR3 loop is CASSLDGGRSPLHF. CDR3 DNA: TGCGCCAGCAGCTTGGACGGGGGTCGTTCACCCCTCCACTTT.

The chain has TRBV5-1 and TRBJ2-3; 7 bases are shared with TRBD2. Losses at the gene ends were 5 bases for V and 1 base for J; bases not matched to a gene: 10. From germline, CDR1 is SGHRS and CDR2 YFSETQ. This CDR3 is 16 amino acids long. The chain's CDR3 is CASSIQASGRTDTQYF. The CDR3 coding sequence is TGCGCCAGCAGTATCCAGGCTAGCGGACGCACAGATACGCAGTATTTT.

CDR3 sequence reads: CASSLEEGRGEKLFF. The CDR3 nucleotides read TGTGCCAGCAGCTTAGAGGAGGGGAGGGGTGAAAAACTGTTTTTT. V usage is TRBV7-8 and J usage is TRBJ1-4, with D possibly matching TRBD1 (5 bases). Germline V gene sequence: CDR1 SGHVS, CDR2 FQNEAQ. With 1 base removed from V and 7 bases from J, the gap between germline ends came to 13 bases. The CDR3 has 15 residues.

The chain recombines TRBV4-1 with TRBJ1-1, with TRBD1 identical over 12 bases. V trimming: 7 bases; J trimming: 9 bases; junction bases outside the gene matches: 21. The CDR3 spans 18 residues. Germline V gives CDR1 MGHRA, CDR2 YSYEKL. The DNA for the CDR3 is TGCGCCAGCAACCCGGGGACAGGGGGCTCAGCGGCTGGTTTTAAAGCTTTCTTT. Its protein is CASNPGTGGSAAGFKAFF.

This chain uses TRBV3-1 (or the pseudogene TRBV3-2) with TRBJ2-1; TRBD2 matches at 9 bases. V lost 1 base to trimming and J lost 6 bases; unmatched junction nucleotides: 7. This CDR3 spans 16 amino acids. In germline, CDR1 is LGHDT, CDR2 YNNKEL (reference sequence). The CDR3 nucleotides read TGTGCCAGCAGCCAAGGTTCGGGACTAGCCTTCAATGAGCAGTTCTTC. It yields the protein CASSQGSGLAFNEQFF.

This chain links TRBV27 with TRBJ1-1; the D is unclear. Germline V gives CDR1 MNHEY, CDR2 SMNVEV (reference sequence). Trimming removed 7 bases at V and 1 base at J, with 13 bases between. The CDR3 length is 14 residues. The CDR3 DNA reads TGTGCCAGCACCCGGACTAGCTCGAACACTGAAGCTTTCTTT. Amino acid sequence: CASTRTSSNTEAFF.

The chain recombines TRBV5-1 with TRBJ1-1, with TRBD1 as a possible D gene (5 bases). CDR3 length equals 14 residues. Germline V CDR1 and CDR2: SGHRS, YFSETQ. V shed 4 bases and J shed 5 bases, with 15 bases lying between them. The CDR3 is CASSLGAGGTEAFF. CDR3 in DNA: TGCGCCAGCAGCCTTGGGGCAGGAGGGACTGAAGCTTTCTTT.

This clone came up once. This chain links TRBV2 with TRBJ2-3, with 9 positions matching TRBD1. The ends lost 6 bases at V and 5 bases at J; junction bases unmatched: 9. The V gene's germline CDR1 is SNHLY and CDR2 FYNNEI. CDR3 length: 15 amino acids. CDR3 protein: CASRSQGARIDTQYF. The CDR3 DNA reads TGTGCCAGCAGGTCACAGGGGGCACGGATAGATACGCAGTATTTT.

The rearrangement links TRBV19 to TRBJ2-7; 8 bases match TRBD1. CDR1 is LNHDA, CDR2 SQIVND, per germline (reference sequence). The CDR3 totals 13 residues. The trim removed 5 bases at V and 7 bases at J, leaving 7 bases unmatched. CDR3 region: CASSFQTGGEQYF. Here the CDR3 DNA reads TGTGCCAGTAGTTTTCAAACAGGGGGTGAGCAGTACTTC. The full variable domain, rest sourced from reference TRBV19 and TRBJ2-7, is DGGITQSPKYLFRKEGQNVTLSCEQNLNHDAMYWYRQDPGQGLRLIYYSQIVNDFQKGDIAEGYSVSREKKESFPLTVTSAQKNPTAFYLCASSFQTGGEQYFGPGTRLTVT.

This clone was detected a few times. The CDR3 nucleotides read TGTGCCAGCAGCATAGACAGTTTGCTCGCTGAAGCTTTCTTT. This gives the protein CASSIDSLLAEAFF. The rearrangement uses TRBV2 and TRBJ1-1, with TRBD1 as a possible D gene (5 bases). V shed 6 bases and J shed 6 bases, with 17 bases lying between them. Germline lookup yields CDR1 SNHLY and CDR2 FYNNEI. The CDR3 contains 14 residues.

The chain joins TRBV11-3 to TRBJ2-7, with unresolved D. CDR3 length equals 12 residues. The V gene lost 1 base and the J gene lost 6 bases, with 7 bases spanning the gap. From germline, CDR1 is SGHNT and CDR2 YENEEA. CDR3 region: CASSLGPGEQYF. DNA of the CDR3: TGTGCCAGCAGCTTAGGTCCGGGCGAGCAGTACTTC.

The genes are TRBV9 and TRBJ2-1; 8 bases map to TRBD2. CDR1 is SGDLS, CDR2 YYNGEE, per germline. With 2 bases clipped from V and 4 bases from J, the junction kept 11 bases outside the gene matches. The CDR3 loop spans 17 amino acids. The chain's CDR3 is CASSVALSGANYNEQFF. The CDR3, as DNA: TGTGCCAGCAGCGTGGCACTTAGCGGGGCTAATTACAATGAGCAGTTCTTC.

The rearrangement uses TRBV6-1 and TRBJ2-3; 9 bases agree with TRBD2. The CDR3 is 16 residues long. V gave up 4 bases and J gave up 2 bases; unmatched junction bases: 7. Per the germline V gene, CDR1 is MNHNS and CDR2 is SASEGT. CDR3 loop: CASSGGPGLATDTQYF. CDR3 sequence (DNA): TGTGCCAGCAGTGGGGGTCCGGGACTAGCCACAGATACGCAGTATTTT.

The V call is TRBV18, the J call TRBJ2-7, with 9 bases matching TRBD1. CDR3 length: 14 amino acids. The junction had 4 bases not matched to a gene; V was cut back by 3 bases and J by 4 bases. Germline V gene lookup returns CDR1 KGHSH and CDR2 LQKENI. CDR3 amino acids: CASSPPTGGYEQYF. CDR3 coding DNA: TGTGCCAGCTCACCGCCGACAGGGGGGTACGAGCAGTACTTC.

The rearrangement links TRBV5-6 to TRBJ2-4; tentatively, D is TRBD1 (5 bases). Germline values: CDR1 SGHDT, CDR2 YYEEEE. This CDR3 has 16 residues. The V end lost 0 bases, the J end lost 4 bases, and 14 bases lay between the germline ends. The CDR3 DNA follows: TGTGCCAGCAGCTTGGTAGGCAGACAGAATAAAAACATTCAGTACTTC. Translated, it gives CASSLVGRQNKNIQYF.

This clone has more than one count but fewer than ten. V and J are TRBV18 and TRBJ1-2; TRBD1 matches at 10 bases. Germline V CDR1 and CDR2: KGHSH, LQKENI. The V gene end was trimmed by 6 bases and the J gene end by 8 bases; junction bases not matched to a gene: 6. The length of the CDR3 is 13 residues. The CDR3 DNA reads TGTGCCAGCTCGCCGGGACAGGGGAACGGCTACACCTTC. Its translation is CASSPGQGNGYTF.

The gene calls are TRBV18 and TRBJ2-7; 8 bases are a match to TRBD1. V lost 1 base and J lost 6; bases outside the gene matches: 8. CDR3 size: 15 residues. Germline V gives CDR1 KGHSH, CDR2 LQKENI. For the CDR3, the DNA is TGTGCCAGCTCACCACTAAGCAGGGGGCTAGGCGAGCAGTACTTC. Protein: CASSPLSRGLGEQYF.